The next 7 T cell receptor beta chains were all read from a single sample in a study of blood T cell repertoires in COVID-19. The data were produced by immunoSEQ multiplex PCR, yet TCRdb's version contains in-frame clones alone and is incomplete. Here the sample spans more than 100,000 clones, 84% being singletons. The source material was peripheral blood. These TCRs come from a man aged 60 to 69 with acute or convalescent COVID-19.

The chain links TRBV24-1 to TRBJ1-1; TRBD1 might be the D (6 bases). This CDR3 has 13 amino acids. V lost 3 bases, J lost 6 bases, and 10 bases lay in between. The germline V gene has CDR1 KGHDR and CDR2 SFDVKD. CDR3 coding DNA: TGTGCCACCAGTGATAGTGGGGGCTCTGAAGCTTTCTTT. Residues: CATSDSGGSEAFF.

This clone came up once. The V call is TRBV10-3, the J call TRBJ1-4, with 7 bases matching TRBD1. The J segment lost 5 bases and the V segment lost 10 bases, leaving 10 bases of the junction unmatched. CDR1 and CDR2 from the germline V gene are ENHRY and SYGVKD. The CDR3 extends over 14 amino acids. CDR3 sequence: CATKDRALNEKLFF. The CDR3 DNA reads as TGTGCCACCAAAGACAGGGCCCTAAATGAAAAACTGTTTTTT.

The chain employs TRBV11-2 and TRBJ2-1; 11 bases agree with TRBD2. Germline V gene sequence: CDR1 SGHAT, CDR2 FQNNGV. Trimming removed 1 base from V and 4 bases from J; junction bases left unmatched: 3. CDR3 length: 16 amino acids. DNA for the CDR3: TGTGCCAGCAGCTTAGGACTAGCGGGGAGGTACAATGAGCAGTTCTTC. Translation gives CASSLGLAGRYNEQFF.

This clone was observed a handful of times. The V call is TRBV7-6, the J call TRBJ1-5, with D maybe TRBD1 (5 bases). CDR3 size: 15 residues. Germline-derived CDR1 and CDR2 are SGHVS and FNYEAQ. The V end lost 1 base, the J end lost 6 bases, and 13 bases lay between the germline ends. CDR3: CASSLGPQGSQPQHF. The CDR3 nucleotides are TGTGCCAGCAGCTTAGGTCCCCAGGGAAGTCAGCCCCAGCATTTT.

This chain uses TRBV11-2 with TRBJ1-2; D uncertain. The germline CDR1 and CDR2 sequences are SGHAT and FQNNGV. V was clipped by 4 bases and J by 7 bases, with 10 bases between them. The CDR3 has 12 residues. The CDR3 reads CASSYYSGGYTF. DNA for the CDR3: TGTGCCAGCAGCTATTATTCGGGTGGCTACACCTTC.

CDR3 sequence reads: CASSRNPGLDRETQYF. The DNA of the CDR3 is TGTGCCAGCAGCCGAAATCCGGGACTAGACAGGGAGACCCAGTACTTC. V usage is TRBV3-1 (or the pseudogene TRBV3-2) and J usage is TRBJ2-5; 8 positions agree with TRBD2. The V segment lost 4 bases and the J segment 5 bases; nucleotides outside the gene matches: 12. This CDR3 has 16 amino acids. Germline CDR1 LGHDT, CDR2 YNNKEL (reference sequence).

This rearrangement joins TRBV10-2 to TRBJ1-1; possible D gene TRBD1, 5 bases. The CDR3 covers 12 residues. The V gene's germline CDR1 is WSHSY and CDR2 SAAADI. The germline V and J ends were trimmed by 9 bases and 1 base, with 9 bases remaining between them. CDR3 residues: CASVGGNTEAFF. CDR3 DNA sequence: TGCGCCAGTGTGGGGGGGAACACTGAAGCTTTCTTT.